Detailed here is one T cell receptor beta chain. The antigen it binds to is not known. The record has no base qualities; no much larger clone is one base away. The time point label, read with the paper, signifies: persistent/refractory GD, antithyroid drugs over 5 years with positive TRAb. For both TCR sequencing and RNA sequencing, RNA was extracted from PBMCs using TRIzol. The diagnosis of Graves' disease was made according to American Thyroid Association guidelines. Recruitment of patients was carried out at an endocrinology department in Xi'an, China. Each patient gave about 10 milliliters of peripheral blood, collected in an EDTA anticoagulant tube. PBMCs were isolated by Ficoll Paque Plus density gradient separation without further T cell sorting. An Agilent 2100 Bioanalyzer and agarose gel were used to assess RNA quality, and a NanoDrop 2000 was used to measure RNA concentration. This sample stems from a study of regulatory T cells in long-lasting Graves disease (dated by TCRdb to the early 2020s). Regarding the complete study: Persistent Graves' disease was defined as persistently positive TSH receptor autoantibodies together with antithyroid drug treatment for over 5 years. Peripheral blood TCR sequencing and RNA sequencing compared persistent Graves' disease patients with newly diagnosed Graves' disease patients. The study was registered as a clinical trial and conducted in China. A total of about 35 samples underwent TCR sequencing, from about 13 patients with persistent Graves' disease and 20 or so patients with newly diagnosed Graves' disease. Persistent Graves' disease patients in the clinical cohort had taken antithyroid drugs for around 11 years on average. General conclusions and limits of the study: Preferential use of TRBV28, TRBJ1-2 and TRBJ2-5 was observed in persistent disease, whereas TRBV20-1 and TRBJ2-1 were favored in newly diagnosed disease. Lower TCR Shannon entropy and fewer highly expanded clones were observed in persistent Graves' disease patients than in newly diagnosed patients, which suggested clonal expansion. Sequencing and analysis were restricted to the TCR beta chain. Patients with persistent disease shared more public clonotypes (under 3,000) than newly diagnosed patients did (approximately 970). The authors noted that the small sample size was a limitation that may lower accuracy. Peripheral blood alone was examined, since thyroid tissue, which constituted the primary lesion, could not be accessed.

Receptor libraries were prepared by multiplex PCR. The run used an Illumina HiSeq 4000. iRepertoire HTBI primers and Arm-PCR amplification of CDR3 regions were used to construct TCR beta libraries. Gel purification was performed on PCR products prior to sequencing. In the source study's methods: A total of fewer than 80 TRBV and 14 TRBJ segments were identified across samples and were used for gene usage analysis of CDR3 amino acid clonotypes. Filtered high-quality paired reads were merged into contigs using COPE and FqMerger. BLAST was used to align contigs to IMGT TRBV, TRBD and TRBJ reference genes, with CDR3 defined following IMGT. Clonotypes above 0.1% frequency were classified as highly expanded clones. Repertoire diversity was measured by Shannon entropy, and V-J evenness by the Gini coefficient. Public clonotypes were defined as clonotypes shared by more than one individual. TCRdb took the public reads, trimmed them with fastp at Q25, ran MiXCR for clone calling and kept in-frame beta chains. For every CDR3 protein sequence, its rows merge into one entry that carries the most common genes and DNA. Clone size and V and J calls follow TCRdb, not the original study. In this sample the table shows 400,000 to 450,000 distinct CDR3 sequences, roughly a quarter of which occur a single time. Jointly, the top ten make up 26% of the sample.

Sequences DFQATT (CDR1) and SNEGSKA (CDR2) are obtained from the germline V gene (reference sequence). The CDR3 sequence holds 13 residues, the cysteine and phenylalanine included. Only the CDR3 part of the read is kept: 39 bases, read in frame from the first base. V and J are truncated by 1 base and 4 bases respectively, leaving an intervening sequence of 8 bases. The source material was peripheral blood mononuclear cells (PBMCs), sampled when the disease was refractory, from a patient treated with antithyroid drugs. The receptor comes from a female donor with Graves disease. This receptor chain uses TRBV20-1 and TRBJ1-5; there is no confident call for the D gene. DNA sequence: TGCAGTGCTAGAGGGCAGGAGAATCAGCCCCAGCATTTT. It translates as CSARGQENQPQHF.